This T cell receptor (beta chain) was found in a study of T cells in Graves' hyperthyroidism and ophthalmopathy. Findings and limits, study-wide: The majority of expanded thyroid clonotypes above 0.001 also appeared in blood.

The TCR beta CDR3 regions underwent amplification using RNA transcripts as the source. The HTBI primer set drove a first-round RT-PCR of the TCR CDR3. TCRdb called the multiplex PCR reads again in MiXCR, with one record for every CDR3 protein. The sample lists about 610,000 distinct CDR3 sequences; 40% to 55% were seen once. Patients aged 18 to 65 had newly diagnosed hyperthyroidism lasting under 2 months. Pregnant or lactating patients were excluded, as were those with uncontrolled infection or other autoimmune disease. Clinical symptoms, serum thyroxine and TRAb, thyroid ultrasound and orbital computed tomography together formed the diagnostic basis. CDR3 length: 13 amino acids. Germline CDR1 is SGHTA and CDR2 is FQGTGA. Points on this clonotype: The antigen remains unidentified. At one end, the junction sequence differs from germline, possibly due to a read error.

This clonotype was sampled from a woman aged 18 to 35 with Graves' hyperthyroidism. Material for sequencing was peripheral blood or thyroid tissue (not recorded which). V and J are TRBV7-3 and TRBJ2-7; 8 nucleotides agree with TRBD2. Here the CDR3 reads CASSQAHTSGQYF. CDR3 nucleotides: TGCGCCAGCAGCCAAGCCCATACTAGCGGGCAGTACTTC.